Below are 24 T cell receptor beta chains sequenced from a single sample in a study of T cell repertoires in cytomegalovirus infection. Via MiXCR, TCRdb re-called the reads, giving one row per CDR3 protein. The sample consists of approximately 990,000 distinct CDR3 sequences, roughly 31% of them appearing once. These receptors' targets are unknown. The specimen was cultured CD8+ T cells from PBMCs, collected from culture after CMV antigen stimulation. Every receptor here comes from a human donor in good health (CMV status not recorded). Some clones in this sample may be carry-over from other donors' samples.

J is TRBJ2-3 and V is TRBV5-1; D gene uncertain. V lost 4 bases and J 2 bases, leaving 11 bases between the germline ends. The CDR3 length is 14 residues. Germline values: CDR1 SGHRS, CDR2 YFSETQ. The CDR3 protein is CASSVPYYTDTQYF. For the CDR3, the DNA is TGCGCCAGCAGCGTCCCCTATTACACAGATACGCAGTATTTT.

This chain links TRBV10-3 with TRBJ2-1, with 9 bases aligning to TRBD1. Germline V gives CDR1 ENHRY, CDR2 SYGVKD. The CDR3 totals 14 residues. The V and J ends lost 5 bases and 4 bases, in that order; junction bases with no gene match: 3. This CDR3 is CAISTGGQYNEQFF. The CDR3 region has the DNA TGTGCCATCAGTACAGGGGGCCAGTACAATGAGCAGTTCTTC.

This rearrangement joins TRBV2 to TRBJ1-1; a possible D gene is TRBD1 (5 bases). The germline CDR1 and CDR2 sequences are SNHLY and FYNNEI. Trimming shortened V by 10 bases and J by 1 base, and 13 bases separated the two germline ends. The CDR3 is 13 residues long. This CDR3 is CATPAGGNTEAFF. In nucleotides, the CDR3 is TGTGCCACCCCTGCGGGGGGGAACACTGAAGCTTTCTTT.

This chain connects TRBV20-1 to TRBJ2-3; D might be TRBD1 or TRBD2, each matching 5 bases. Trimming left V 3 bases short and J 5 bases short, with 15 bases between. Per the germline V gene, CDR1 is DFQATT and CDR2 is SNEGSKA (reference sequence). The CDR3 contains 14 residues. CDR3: CSASQGPQGDTQYF. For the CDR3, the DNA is TGCAGTGCTAGCCAGGGACCCCAGGGAGATACGCAGTATTTT.

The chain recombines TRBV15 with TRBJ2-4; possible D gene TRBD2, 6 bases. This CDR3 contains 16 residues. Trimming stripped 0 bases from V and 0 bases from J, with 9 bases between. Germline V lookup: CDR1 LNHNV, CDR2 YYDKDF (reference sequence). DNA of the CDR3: TGTGCCACCAGCAGAGATAGGGGACTAGCCAAAAACATTCAGTACTTC. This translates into CATSRDRGLAKNIQYF. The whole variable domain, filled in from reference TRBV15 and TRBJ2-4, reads DAMVIQNPRYQVTQFGKPVTLSCSQTLNHNVMYWYQQKSSQAPKLLFHYYDKDFNNEADTPDNFQSRRPNTSFCFLDIRSPGLGDTAMYLCATSRDRGLAKNIQYFGAGTRLSVL.

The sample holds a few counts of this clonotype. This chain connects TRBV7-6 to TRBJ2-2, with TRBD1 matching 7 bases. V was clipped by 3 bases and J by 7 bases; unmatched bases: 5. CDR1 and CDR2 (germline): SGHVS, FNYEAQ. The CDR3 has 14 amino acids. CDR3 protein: CASSFDRAGGELFF. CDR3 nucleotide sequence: TGTGCCAGCAGCTTTGACAGGGCTGGCGGGGAGCTGTTTTTT.

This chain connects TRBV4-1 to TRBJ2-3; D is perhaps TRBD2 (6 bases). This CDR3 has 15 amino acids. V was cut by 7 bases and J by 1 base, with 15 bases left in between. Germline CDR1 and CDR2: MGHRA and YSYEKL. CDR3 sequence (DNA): TGCGCCAGCACTGGACTACAGGACCGCACAGATACGCAGTATTTT. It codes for CASTGLQDRTDTQYF.

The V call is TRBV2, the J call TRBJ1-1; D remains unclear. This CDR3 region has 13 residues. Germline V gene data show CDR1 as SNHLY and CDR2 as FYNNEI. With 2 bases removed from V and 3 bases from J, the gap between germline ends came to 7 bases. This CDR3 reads CASSEYTYTEAFF. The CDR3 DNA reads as TGTGCCAGCAGTGAATATACATACACTGAAGCTTTCTTT.

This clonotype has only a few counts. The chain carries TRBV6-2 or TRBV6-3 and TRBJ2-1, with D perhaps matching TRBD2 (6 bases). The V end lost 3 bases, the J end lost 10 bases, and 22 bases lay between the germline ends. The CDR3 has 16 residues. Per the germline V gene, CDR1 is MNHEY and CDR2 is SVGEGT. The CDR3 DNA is TGTGCCAGCAGTTATGGACCCGGGACTCCAGGTGGGGAGCAGTTCTTC. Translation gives CASSYGPGTPGGEQFF.

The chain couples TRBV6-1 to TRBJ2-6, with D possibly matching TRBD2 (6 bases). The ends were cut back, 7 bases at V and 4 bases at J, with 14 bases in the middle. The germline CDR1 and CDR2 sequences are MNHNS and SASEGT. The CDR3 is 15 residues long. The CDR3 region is CASIDPGVGANVLTF. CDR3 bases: TGTGCCAGCATCGACCCGGGGGTCGGGGCCAACGTCCTGACTTTC.

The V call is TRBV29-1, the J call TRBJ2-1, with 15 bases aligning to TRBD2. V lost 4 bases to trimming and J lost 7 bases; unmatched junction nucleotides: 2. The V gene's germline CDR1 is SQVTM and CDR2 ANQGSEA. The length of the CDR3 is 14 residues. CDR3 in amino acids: CSVVGTSGGNEQFF. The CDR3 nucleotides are TGCAGCGTTGTCGGGACTAGCGGGGGGAATGAGCAGTTCTTC.

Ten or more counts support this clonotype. The CDR3 here is CASSLLRGAGYEQFF. CDR3 sequence (DNA): TGTGCCAGCAGTTTACTCCGGGGGGCTGGGTATGAGCAGTTCTTC. The J gene is TRBJ2-1, the V gene TRBV28; tentatively, D is TRBD2 (7 bases). Germline CDR1 is MDHEN and CDR2 is SYDVKM. CDR3 length: 15 residues. Trimming removed 2 bases at V and 8 bases at J, with 16 bases between.

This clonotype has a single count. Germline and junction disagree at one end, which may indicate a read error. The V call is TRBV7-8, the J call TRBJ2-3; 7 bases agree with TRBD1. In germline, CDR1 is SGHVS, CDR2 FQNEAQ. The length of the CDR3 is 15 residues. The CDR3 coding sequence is TGTGCCAGCAGCGTGGACAGGTCGTGGCGCGATACGCAGTATTTC. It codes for CASSVDRSWRDTQYF.

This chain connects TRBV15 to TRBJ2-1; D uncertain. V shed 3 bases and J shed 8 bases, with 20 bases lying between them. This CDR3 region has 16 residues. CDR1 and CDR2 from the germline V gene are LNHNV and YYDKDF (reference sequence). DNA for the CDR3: TGTGCCACCAGCAGCCCCGGATCACCGGCTGTAGATGAGCAGTTCTTC. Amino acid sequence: CATSSPGSPAVDEQFF.

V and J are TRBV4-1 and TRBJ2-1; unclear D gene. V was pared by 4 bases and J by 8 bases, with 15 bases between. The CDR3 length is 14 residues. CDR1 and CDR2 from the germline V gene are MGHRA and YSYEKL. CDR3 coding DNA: TGCGCCAGCAGCCCCCCCGAGCTAGTAGATGAGCAGTTCTTC. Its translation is CASSPPELVDEQFF.

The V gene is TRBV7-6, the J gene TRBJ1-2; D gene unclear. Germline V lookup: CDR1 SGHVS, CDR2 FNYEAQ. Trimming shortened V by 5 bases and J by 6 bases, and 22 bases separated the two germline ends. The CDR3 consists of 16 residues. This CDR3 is CASSPGAGWRVDGYTF. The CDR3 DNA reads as TGTGCCAGCAGCCCTGGAGCGGGGTGGAGGGTCGATGGCTACACCTTC.

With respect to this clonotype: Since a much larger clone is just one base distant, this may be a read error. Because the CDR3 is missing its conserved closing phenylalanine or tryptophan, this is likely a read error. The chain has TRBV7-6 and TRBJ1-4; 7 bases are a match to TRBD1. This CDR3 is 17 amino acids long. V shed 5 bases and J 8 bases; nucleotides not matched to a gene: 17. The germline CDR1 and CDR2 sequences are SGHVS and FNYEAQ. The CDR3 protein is CASSPSIGTVSWEKLFL. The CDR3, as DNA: TGTGCCAGCAGCCCGTCTATTGGGACAGTGTCTTGGGAAAAACTGTTTCTT.

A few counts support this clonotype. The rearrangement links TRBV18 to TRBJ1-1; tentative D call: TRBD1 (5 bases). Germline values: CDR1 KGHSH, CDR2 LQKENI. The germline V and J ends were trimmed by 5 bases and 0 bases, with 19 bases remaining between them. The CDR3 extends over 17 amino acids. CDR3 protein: CASSATGTDSMNTEAFF. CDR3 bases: TGTGCCAGCTCAGCAACCGGGACCGATTCAATGAACACTGAAGCTTTCTTT.

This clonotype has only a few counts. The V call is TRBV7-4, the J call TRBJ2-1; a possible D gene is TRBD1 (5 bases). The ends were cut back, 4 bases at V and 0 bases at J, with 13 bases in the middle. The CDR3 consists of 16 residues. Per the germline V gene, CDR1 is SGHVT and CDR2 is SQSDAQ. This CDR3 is CASSSTGRDSYNEQFF. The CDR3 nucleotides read TGTGCCAGCAGCTCGACGGGCAGGGACTCCTACAATGAGCAGTTCTTC.

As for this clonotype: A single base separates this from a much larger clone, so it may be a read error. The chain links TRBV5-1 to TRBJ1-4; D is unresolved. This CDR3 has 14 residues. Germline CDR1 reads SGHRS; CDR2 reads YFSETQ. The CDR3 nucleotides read TGCGTCAGCAGCAGTTTGTGGGCCGGCGAAAAACTGTTTTTT. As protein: CVSSSLWAGEKLFF.

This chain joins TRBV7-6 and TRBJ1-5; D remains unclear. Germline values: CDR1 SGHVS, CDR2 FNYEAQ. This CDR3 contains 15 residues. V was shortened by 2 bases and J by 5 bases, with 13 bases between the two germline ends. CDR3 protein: CASSLLFGTYQPQHF. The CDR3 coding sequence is TGTGCCAGCAGCTTATTGTTTGGCACCTATCAGCCCCAGCATTTT.

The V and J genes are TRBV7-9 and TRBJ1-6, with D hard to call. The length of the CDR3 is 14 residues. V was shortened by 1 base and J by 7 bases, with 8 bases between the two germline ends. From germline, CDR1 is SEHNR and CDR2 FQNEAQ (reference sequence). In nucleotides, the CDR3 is TGTGCCAGCAGCTTAGTACAGAGAAATTCACCCCTCCACTTT. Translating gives CASSLVQRNSPLHF. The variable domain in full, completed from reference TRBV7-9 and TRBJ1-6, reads DTGVSQNPRHKITKRGQNVTFRCDPISEHNRLYWYRQTLGQGPEFLTYFQNEAQLEKSRLLSDRFSAERPKGSFSTLEIQRTEQGDSAMYLCASSLVQRNSPLHFGNGTRLTVT.

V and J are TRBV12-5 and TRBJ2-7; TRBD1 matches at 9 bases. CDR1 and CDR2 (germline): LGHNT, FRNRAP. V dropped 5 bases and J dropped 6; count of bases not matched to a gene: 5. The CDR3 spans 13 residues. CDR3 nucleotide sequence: TGTGCTAGTGGTGACGGGACAGGGAGCGAGCAGTACTTC. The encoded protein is CASGDGTGSEQYF.

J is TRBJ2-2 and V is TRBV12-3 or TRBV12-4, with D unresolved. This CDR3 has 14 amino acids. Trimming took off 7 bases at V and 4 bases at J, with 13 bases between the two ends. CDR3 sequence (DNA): TGTGCCAGCACCTTCGGGTACAGCACCGGGGAGCTGTTTTTT. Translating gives CASTFGYSTGELFF.